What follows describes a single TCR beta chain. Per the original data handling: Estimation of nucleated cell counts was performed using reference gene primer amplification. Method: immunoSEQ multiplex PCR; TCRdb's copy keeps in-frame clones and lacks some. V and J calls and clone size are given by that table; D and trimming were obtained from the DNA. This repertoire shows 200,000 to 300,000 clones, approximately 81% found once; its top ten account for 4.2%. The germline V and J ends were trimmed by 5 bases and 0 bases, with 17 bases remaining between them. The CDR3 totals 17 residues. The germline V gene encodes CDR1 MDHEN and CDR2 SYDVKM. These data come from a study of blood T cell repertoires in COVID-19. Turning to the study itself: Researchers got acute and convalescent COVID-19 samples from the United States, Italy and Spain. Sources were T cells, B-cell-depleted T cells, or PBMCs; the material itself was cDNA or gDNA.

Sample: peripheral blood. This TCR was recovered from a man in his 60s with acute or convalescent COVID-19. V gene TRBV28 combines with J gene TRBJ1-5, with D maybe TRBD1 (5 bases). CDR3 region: CASSPPDIRYSNQPQHF. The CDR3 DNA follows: TGTGCCAGCAGTCCGCCGGACATACGTTATAGCAATCAGCCCCAGCATTTT.